One sample yielded the 20 T cell receptor beta chains listed below, sequenced in a study of T cell responses to AZD1222 COVID-19 vaccine. Produced via immunoSEQ multiplex PCR; TCRdb's table is partial and in-frame only. Of tens of thousands of clones listed, around 89% are singletons. The sample here was peripheral blood, taken 28 days after the second AZD1222 dose. These receptors all come from an adult who received the AZD1222 COVID-19 vaccine.

The chain employs TRBV4-2 and TRBJ2-1, with 7 bases fitting TRBD2. The germline V gene encodes CDR1 LGHNA and CDR2 YNFKEQ. The CDR3 is 16 amino acids. J was trimmed by 6 bases and V by 0 bases; bases with no gene match: 8. In nucleotides, the CDR3 is TGTGCCAGCAGCCAAGATGGGACGGGGGGAAGCAATGAGCAGTTCTTC. Its translation is CASSQDGTGGSNEQFF.

The chain is built from TRBV30 and TRBJ2-7; tentative D call: TRBD1 (5 bases). V was cut by 2 bases and J by 4 bases, with 9 bases left in between. Germline CDR1 GTSNPN, CDR2 SVGIG (reference sequence). This CDR3 is built from 12 residues. The CDR3: CAWSWGGYEQYF. In DNA, the CDR3 is TGTGCCTGGAGTTGGGGCGGATACGAGCAGTACTTC.

This CDR3 reads CASSTTGGHGELFF. In DNA, the CDR3 is TGTGCCAGTAGTACCACCGGGGGCCACGGGGAACTGTTTTTT. J is TRBJ1-4 and V is TRBV19; D is perhaps TRBD1 (6 bases). The germline gives CDR1 LNHDA, CDR2 SQIVND (reference sequence). With 4 bases removed from V and 12 bases from J, the gap between germline ends came to 18 bases. The CDR3 has 14 amino acids.

The chain employs TRBV7-9 and TRBJ1-1; the D is unclear. CDR1 and CDR2 from the germline V gene are SEHNR and FQNEAQ (reference sequence). CDR3 length: 10 amino acids. V lost 5 bases and J lost 10, with 8 bases in between. CDR3 region: CASSLQAAFF. As DNA, the CDR3 is TGTGCCAGCAGCCTCCAGGCAGCTTTCTTT.

The rearrangement links TRBV10-3 to TRBJ1-1; D unresolved. V gave up 2 bases and J gave up 1 base, with 11 bases separating them. This CDR3 is 15 amino acids long. Looked up from germline, CDR1 is ENHRY and CDR2 is SYGVKD. In DNA, the CDR3 is TGTGCCATCAGTGAGGGTTGGGGATCGAACACTGAAGCTTTCTTT. This gives the protein CAISEGWGSNTEAFF.

The rearrangement joins TRBV3-1 (or the pseudogene TRBV3-2) to TRBJ1-6; D possibly corresponds to TRBD1 (6 bases). Germline CDR1 is LGHDT and CDR2 is YNNKEL (reference sequence). The V end was cut by 1 base, the J end by 5 bases, with 15 bases between. CDR3 length: 17 residues. The CDR3 DNA sequence: TGTGCCAGCAGCCAAGTTGGCGAGACAGGAGATAATTCACCCCTCCACTTT. Encoded protein: CASSQVGETGDNSPLHF.

The chain recombines TRBV3-1 (or the pseudogene TRBV3-2) with TRBJ1-1, with D perhaps TRBD1 (5 bases). CDR3 length: 14 residues. Per the germline V gene, CDR1 is LGHDT and CDR2 is YNNKEL (reference sequence). Trimming took 2 bases from V and 5 from J, leaving 12 bases between them. The CDR3 bases are TGTGCCAGCAGCCAATCGGGGCGGTGGACTGAAGCTTTCTTT. It is translated as CASSQSGRWTEAFF.

V usage is TRBV3-1 (or the pseudogene TRBV3-2) and J usage is TRBJ2-1, with D perhaps matching TRBD1 (6 bases). The V gene lost 7 bases and the J gene lost 0 bases, with 16 bases spanning the gap. The CDR3 runs 16 residues. Germline values: CDR1 LGHDT, CDR2 YNNKEL (reference sequence). The CDR3 loop is CASKSRDRSSYNEQFF. CDR3 sequence (DNA): TGTGCCAGCAAGTCCCGCGACAGGAGCTCCTACAATGAGCAGTTCTTC.

The genes are TRBV24-1 and TRBJ2-2, with 11 bases that match TRBD1. CDR1 and CDR2 (germline): KGHDR, SFDVKD. V was clipped by 10 bases and J by 3 bases; unmatched bases: 6. The CDR3 runs 15 residues. The CDR3 reads CATSPGQGDTGELFF. The CDR3, as DNA: TGTGCCACGAGTCCGGGACAGGGGGACACCGGGGAGCTGTTTTTT.

This chain joins TRBV5-1 and TRBJ1-6; D perhaps matches TRBD1 (6 bases). The CDR3 sequence is 15 residues long. Germline assignment: CDR1 SGHRS and CDR2 YFSETQ. V was cut by 1 base and J by 14 bases, with 19 bases left in between. The CDR3 loop reads CASSLSNPRGEALHF. CDR3 DNA sequence: TGCGCCAGCAGCTTGTCAAACCCCAGGGGTGAGGCCCTCCACTTT.

This chain joins TRBV15 and TRBJ1-4; maybe TRBD1 (6 bases). Germline V gene lookup returns CDR1 LNHNV and CDR2 YYDKDF (reference sequence). Trimming removed 3 bases from V and 3 bases from J, with 11 bases in between. The CDR3 length is 15 residues. DNA of the CDR3: TGTGCCACCAGCAGGGTTAAGGGGGCTAATGAAAAACTGTTTTTT. It specifies CATSRVKGANEKLFF.

V usage is TRBV6-5 and J usage is TRBJ2-2; perhaps TRBD2 as D (5 bases). With 2 bases removed from V and 5 bases from J, the gap between germline ends came to 12 bases. The germline V gene has CDR1 MNHEY and CDR2 SVGAGI. The CDR3 contains 15 residues. CDR3 loop: CASSYLSRVTGELFF. The CDR3 DNA is TGTGCCAGCAGTTACCTGTCGCGGGTAACCGGGGAGCTGTTTTTT.

This rearrangement joins TRBV2 to TRBJ2-3; perhaps TRBD1 as D (5 bases). Trimming took off 8 bases at V and 0 bases at J, with 9 bases between the two ends. CDR3 size: 13 residues. Germline CDR1 reads SNHLY; CDR2 reads FYNNEI. CDR3 DNA sequence: TGTGCCAGCGGGGCGGAAAGCACAGATACGCAGTATTTT. It specifies CASGAESTDTQYF.

V gene TRBV7-9 combines with J gene TRBJ2-1; D is possibly TRBD2 (6 bases). The V gene's germline CDR1 is SEHNR and CDR2 FQNEAQ (reference sequence). The V end was cut by 5 bases, the J end by 7 bases, with 12 bases between. This CDR3 contains 13 residues. In DNA, the CDR3 is TGTGCCAGCAGCAGAATTGGGAGGAATGAGCAGTTCTTC. This translates into CASSRIGRNEQFF.

The chain has TRBV28 and TRBJ2-1; no definite D call. V dropped 5 bases and J dropped 4 bases, with 6 bases sitting between them. In germline, CDR1 is MDHEN, CDR2 SYDVKM. The CDR3 totals 12 residues. CDR3 DNA sequence: TGTGCCAGCAGTCAAAATTACAATGAGCAGTTCTTC. The encoded protein is CASSQNYNEQFF.

The V call is TRBV27, the J call TRBJ2-1, with TRBD1 matching 10 bases. V gave up 6 bases and J gave up 7 bases; unmatched junction bases: 6. The CDR3 loop spans 14 amino acids. CDR1 is MNHEY, CDR2 SMNVEV, per germline (reference sequence). CDR3 DNA: TGTGCCAGCAGGCGGACAGGGGGTCGGAATGAGCAGTTCTTC. The encoded protein is CASRRTGGRNEQFF.

The chain carries TRBV27 and TRBJ2-7; no reliable D call. This CDR3 comprises 11 residues. Trimming left V 3 bases short and J 7 bases short, with 7 bases between. Germline values: CDR1 MNHEY, CDR2 SMNVEV (reference sequence). The CDR3 spells CASSFFGEQYF. The CDR3 bases are TGTGCCAGCAGTTTCTTTGGGGAGCAGTACTTC.

The V call is TRBV6-4, the J call TRBJ1-6, with 9 bases aligning to TRBD1. The V gene end was trimmed by 4 bases and the J gene end by 7 bases; junction bases not matched to a gene: 2. CDR3 length equals 14 residues. Germline V gives CDR1 MRHNA, CDR2 SNTAGT. CDR3 loop: CASSVGTGNSPLHF. CDR3 coding DNA: TGTGCCAGCAGTGTCGGGACAGGGAATTCACCCCTCCACTTT.

The chain is built from TRBV9 and TRBJ2-5, with TRBD1 matching 9 bases. The V segment lost 0 bases and the J segment 7 bases; nucleotides outside the gene matches: 7. CDR3 size: 15 residues. Germline CDR1 and CDR2: SGDLS and YYNGEE. The CDR3, as DNA: TGTGCCAGCAGCGTAGTGTGGGGACAGGGAGCGACCCAGTACTTC. This encodes CASSVVWGQGATQYF.

The V and J genes are TRBV4-1 and TRBJ2-1, with 9 bases aligning to TRBD2. This CDR3 contains 15 residues. Per germline, CDR1 MGHRA and CDR2 YSYEKL. V trimming: 1 base; J trimming: 7 bases; junction bases outside the gene matches: 5. This CDR3 reads CASSQASGEWNEQFF. The DNA of the CDR3 is TGCGCCAGCAGCCAAGCTAGCGGGGAGTGGAATGAGCAGTTCTTC.